This T cell receptor beta chain originates from a study of blood T cell repertoires in COVID-19. Across the study: Both acute and convalescent COVID-19 samples were obtained from the United States, Italy and Spain. In each case, the material was cDNA or gDNA derived from T cells, B-cell-depleted T cells, or PBMCs.

In the original workflow: Amplification with reference gene primers provided the estimates of nucleated cell counts. The data were produced by immunoSEQ multiplex PCR, yet TCRdb's version contains in-frame clones alone and is incomplete. V, J and clone size derive from that table, while D and trimming were established from the DNA sequence. Of some 150,000 clones in the sample, 70% to 85% were seen once. Trimming removed 7 bases at V and 7 bases at J, with 7 bases between. Germline V gene data show CDR1 as SGHAT and CDR2 as FQNNGV. This CDR3 has 11 residues. This rearrangement joins TRBV11-2 to TRBJ2-2; D gene uncertain. The TCR was taken from a woman aged 45 to 65 in a cohort sampled during active or convalescent COVID-19. The specimen was peripheral blood. The CDR3 nucleotides are TGTGCCAGCACCGCCGGCGGGGAGCTGTTTTTT. Its protein is CASTAGGELFF.